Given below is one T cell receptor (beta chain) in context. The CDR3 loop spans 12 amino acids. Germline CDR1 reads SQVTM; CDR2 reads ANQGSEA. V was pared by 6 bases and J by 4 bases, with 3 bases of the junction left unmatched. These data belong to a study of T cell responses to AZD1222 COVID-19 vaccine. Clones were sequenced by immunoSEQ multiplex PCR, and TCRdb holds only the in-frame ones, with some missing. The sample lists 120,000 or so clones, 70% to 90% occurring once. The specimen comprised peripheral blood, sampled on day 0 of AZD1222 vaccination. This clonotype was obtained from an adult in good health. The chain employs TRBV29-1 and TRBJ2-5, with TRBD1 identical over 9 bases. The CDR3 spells CSVGQGGETQYF. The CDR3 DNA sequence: TGCAGCGTGGGACAGGGCGGAGAGACCCAGTACTTC. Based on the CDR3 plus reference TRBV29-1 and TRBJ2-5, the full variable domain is SAVISQKPSRDICQRGTSLTIQCQVDSQVTMMFWYRQQPGQSLTLIATANQGSEATYESGFVIDKFPISRPNLTFSTLTVSNMSPEDSSIYLCSVGQGGETQYFGPGTRLLVL.